A single sample gave rise to the 4 T cell receptor beta chains below, sequenced in a study of T cells in Graves' hyperthyroidism and ophthalmopathy. Amplified regions were TCR beta CDR3 sequences from RNA transcripts. HTBI primers drove first-round RT-PCR of the TCR CDR3. TCRdb used MiXCR to reprocess the multiplex PCR reads, holding one entry per CDR3 protein. The sample yields tens of thousands of distinct CDR3 sequences, under 50% seen once. The sequenced sample consisted of blood. These receptor sequences come from a woman aged 45 to 65 with Graves' ophthalmopathy.

At least ten counts were recorded for this clonotype. The rearrangement joins TRBV20-1 to TRBJ2-7, with D possibly TRBD1 on 5 matching bases. V was clipped by 0 bases and J by 3 bases, with 15 bases between them. The CDR3 contains 15 residues. Germline values: CDR1 DFQATT, CDR2 SNEGSKA (reference sequence). In DNA form, the CDR3 reads TGCAGTGCTAGAGATGATAGTCAAGGGGACTACGAGCAGTACTTC. It specifies CSARDDSQGDYEQYF.

This clonotype appeared once. A read error is possible here, since a much larger clone lies one base away. Here the CDR3 reads CASSFDSGRADEQYF. The CDR3 DNA follows: TGTGCCAGCAGTTTCGATAGCGGGAGGGCCGACGAGCAGTACTTC. The chain uses TRBV27 and TRBJ2-7; 11 bases fit TRBD2. This CDR3 is 15 amino acids long. V trimming: 3 bases; J trimming: 5 bases; junction bases outside the gene matches: 6. Per the germline V gene, CDR1 is MNHEY and CDR2 is SMNVEV (reference sequence).

This clonotype was recorded at least ten times. This chain uses TRBV4-1 with TRBJ1-5, with D maybe TRBD1 (5 bases). Trimming pared 6 bases from V and 3 bases from J, leaving 12 bases between. CDR3 length: 14 residues. Germline CDR1 MGHRA, CDR2 YSYEKL. The CDR3 DNA follows: TGCGCCAGCAGTCTCGAGGGGATCAATCAGCCCCAGCATTTT. Translating it yields CASSLEGINQPQHF.

This chain links TRBV6-5 with TRBJ2-5, with D uncertain. Trimming cost V 6 bases and J 6 bases, with 8 bases left between them. This CDR3 contains 11 residues. Germline V gene data show CDR1 as MNHEY and CDR2 as SVGAGI. In DNA, the CDR3 is TGTGCCAGCAGCTATCGACAGACCCAGTACTTC. Protein sequence: CASSYRQTQYF.